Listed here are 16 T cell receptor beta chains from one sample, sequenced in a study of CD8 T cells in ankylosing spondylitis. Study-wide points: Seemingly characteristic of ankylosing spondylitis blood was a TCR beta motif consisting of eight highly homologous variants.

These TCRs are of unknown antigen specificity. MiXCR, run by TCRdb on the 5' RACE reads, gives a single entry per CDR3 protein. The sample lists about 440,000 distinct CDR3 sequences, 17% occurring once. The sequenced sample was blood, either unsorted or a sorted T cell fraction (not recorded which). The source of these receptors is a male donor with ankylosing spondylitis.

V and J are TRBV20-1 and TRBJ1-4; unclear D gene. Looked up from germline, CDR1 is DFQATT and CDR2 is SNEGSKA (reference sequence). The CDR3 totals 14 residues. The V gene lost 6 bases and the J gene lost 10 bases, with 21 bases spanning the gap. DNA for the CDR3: TGCAGTGCCCAGCGTGGAAAACCCTCAGGAAAACTGTTTTTT. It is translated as CSAQRGKPSGKLFF.

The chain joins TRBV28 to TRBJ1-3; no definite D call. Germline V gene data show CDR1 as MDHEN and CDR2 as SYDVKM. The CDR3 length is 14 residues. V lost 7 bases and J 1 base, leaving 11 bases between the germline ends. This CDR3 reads CASTREDSGNTIYF. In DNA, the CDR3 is TGTGCCAGCACCCGAGAGGATTCTGGAAACACCATATATTTT.

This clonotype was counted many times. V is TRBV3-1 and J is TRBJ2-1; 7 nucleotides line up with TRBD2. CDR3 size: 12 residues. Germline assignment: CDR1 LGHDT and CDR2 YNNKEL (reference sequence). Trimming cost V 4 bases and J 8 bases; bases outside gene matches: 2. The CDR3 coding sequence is TGTGCCAGCAGCCCTAGCGGAGATGAGCAGTTCTTC. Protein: CASSPSGDEQFF.

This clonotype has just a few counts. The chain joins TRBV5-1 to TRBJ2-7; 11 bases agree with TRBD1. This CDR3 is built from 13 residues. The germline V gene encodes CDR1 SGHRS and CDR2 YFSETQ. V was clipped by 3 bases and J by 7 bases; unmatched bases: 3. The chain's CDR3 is CASSWGTGGEQYF. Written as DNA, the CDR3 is TGCGCCAGCAGCTGGGGGACAGGGGGGGAGCAGTACTTC.

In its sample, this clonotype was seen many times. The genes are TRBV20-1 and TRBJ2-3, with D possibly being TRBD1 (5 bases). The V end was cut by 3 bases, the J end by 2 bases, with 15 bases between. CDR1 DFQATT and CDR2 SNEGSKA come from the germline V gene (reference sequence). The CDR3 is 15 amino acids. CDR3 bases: TGCAGTGCTAGGAAGGGCCAGGGCTACACAGATACGCAGTATTTT. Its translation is CSARKGQGYTDTQYF.

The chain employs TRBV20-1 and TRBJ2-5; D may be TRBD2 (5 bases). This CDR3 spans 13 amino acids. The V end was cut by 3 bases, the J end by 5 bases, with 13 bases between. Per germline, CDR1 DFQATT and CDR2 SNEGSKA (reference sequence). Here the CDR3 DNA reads TGCAGTGCTAGGGCCTCGCGGAGGGAGACCCAGTACTTC. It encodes CSARASRRETQYF.

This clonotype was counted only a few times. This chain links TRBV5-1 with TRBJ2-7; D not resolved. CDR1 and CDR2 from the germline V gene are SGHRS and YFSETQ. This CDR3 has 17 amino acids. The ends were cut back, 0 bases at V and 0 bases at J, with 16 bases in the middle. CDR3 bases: TGCGCCAGCAGCTTGGCCTCCGGGCCCCAGAGCTCCTACGAGCAGTACTTC. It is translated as CASSLASGPQSSYEQYF.

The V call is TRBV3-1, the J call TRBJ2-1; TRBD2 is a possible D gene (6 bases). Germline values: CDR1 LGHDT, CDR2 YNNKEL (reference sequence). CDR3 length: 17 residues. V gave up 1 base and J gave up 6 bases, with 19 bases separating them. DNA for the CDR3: TGTGCCAGCAGCCAAGGCCCCGGTGGAGGGACTGGCAATGAGCAGTTCTTC. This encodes CASSQGPGGGTGNEQFF.

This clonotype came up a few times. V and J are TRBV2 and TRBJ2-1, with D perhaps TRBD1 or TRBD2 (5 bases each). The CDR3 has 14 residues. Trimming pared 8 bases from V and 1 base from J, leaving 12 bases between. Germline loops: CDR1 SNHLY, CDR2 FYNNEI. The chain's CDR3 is CASGVEGSYNEQFF. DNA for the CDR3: TGTGCCAGCGGTGTAGAGGGGTCCTACAATGAGCAGTTCTTC.

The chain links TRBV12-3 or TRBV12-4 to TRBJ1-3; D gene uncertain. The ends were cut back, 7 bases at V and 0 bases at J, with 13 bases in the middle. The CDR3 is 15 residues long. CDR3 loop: CASTSYRSSGNTIYF. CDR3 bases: TGTGCCAGCACCTCTTATAGGAGCTCTGGAAACACCATATATTTT.

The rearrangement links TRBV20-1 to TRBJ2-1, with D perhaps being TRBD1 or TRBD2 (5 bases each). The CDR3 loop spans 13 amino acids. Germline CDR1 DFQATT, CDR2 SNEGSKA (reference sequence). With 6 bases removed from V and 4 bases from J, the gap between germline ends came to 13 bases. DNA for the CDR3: TGCAGTGCAAAGGGGAGCTCGTACAATGAGCAGTTCTTC. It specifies CSAKGSSYNEQFF.

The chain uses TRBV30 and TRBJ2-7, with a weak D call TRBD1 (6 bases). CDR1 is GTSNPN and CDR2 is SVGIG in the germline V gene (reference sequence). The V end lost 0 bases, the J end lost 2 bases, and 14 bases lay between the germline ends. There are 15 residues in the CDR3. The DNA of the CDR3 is TGTGCCTGGAGTGTACAGACAGGCGGTCCCTACGAGCAGTACTTC. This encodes CAWSVQTGGPYEQYF. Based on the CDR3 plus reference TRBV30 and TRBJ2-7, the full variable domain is SQTIHQWPATLVQPVGSPLSLECTVEGTSNPNLYWYRQAAGRGLQLLFYSVGIGQISSEVPQNLSASRPQDRQFILSSKKLLLSDSGFYLCAWSVQTGGPYEQYFGPGTRLTVT.

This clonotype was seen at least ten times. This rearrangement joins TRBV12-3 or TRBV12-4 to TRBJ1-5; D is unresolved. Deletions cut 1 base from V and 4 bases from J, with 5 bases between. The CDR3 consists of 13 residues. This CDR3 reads CASSLGTNQPQHF. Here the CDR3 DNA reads TGTGCCAGCAGTTTAGGGACGAATCAGCCCCAGCATTTT.

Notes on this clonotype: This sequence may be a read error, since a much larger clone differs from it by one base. CDR3 nucleotide sequence: TGTGCCAGCAGTGGGGCTGGGGCCAACGTCCTGACTTTC. Translating it yields CASSGAGANVLTF. The rearrangement links TRBV6-2 or TRBV6-3 to TRBJ2-6; D gene ambiguous. Trimming removed 5 bases from V and 2 bases from J, with 4 bases in between. Looked up from germline, CDR1 is MNHEY and CDR2 is SVGEGT. CDR3 size: 13 residues.

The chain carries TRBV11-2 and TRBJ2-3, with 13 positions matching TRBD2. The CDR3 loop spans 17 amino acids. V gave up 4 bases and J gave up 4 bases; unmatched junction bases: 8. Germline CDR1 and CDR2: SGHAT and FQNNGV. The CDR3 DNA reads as TGTGCCAGCAGCTCGCGACTAGCGGGGGGTAACGCAGATACGCAGTATTTT. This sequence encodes CASSSRLAGGNADTQYF. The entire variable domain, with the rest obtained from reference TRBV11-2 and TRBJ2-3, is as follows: EAGVAQSPRYKIIEKRQSVAFWCNPISGHATLYWYQQILGQGPKLLIQFQNNGVVDDSQLPKDRFSAERLKGVDSTLKIQPAKLEDSAVYLCASSSRLAGGNADTQYFGPGTRLTVL.

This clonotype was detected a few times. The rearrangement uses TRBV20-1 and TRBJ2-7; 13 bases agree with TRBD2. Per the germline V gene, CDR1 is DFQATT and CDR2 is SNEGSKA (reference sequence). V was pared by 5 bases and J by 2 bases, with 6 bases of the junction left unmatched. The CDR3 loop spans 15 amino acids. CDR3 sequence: CSAEGGTSGTYEQYF. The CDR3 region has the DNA TGCAGTGCTGAGGGGGGGACTAGCGGGACCTACGAGCAGTACTTC.